This T cell receptor beta chain was obtained from a study of glioma-infiltrating T cells after dendritic cell vaccination. Study in general: Patients received autologous tumor lysate-pulsed dendritic cell vaccination between about 2002 and 2013. Autologous tumor lysate was loaded overnight onto monocyte-derived dendritic cells grown less than 8 days with IL-4 and GM-CSF. Three intradermal dendritic cell vaccine injections were given every two weeks.

V dropped 4 bases and J dropped 4; count of bases not matched to a gene: 3. This CDR3 is built from 14 residues. Looked up from germline, CDR1 is MNHNS and CDR2 is SASEGT. The PCR used 60 V beta and 13 J beta primers. Profiling relied on immunoSEQ multiplex PCR, and the TCRdb table lists in-frame clones only, not all of them. The repertoire holds roughly 70,000 clones, with 82% as singletons. This clone appeared a few times. The genes are TRBV6-1 and TRBJ1-4, with TRBD1 identical over 7 bases. The specimen was blood, collected before dendritic cell vaccination. The sequence was collected from a human donor with glioblastoma. In DNA, the CDR3 is TGTGCCAGCAGTGCTGGGACAGTTAATGAAAAACTGTTTTTT. The encoded protein is CASSAGTVNEKLFF.